These 29 T cell receptor beta chains originate from one sample sequenced in a study of T cell responses to AZD1222 COVID-19 vaccine. Profiling relied on immunoSEQ multiplex PCR, and the TCRdb table lists in-frame clones only, not all of them. The data hold fewer than 120,000 clones, with about 90% observed a single time. This specimen consisted of peripheral blood, obtained on day 0 of AZD1222 vaccination. The receptors derive from an adult in good health.

This clone was found once. The J gene is TRBJ1-1, the V gene TRBV5-1; D remains ambiguous. The germline V and J ends were trimmed by 2 bases and 2 bases, with 7 bases remaining between them. Germline CDR1 is SGHRS and CDR2 is YFSETQ. This CDR3 has 13 residues. The CDR3: CASSFQKNTEAFF. The CDR3 DNA sequence: TGCGCCAGCAGCTTCCAAAAAAACACTGAAGCTTTCTTT.

V gene TRBV7-2 combines with J gene TRBJ2-3; D unclear. The CDR3 length is 17 residues. Germline V gives CDR1 SGHTA, CDR2 FQGNSA. Trimming cost V 5 bases and J 2 bases, with 20 bases left between them. CDR3 region: CASSPQGPPFPTDTQYF. Here the CDR3 DNA reads TGTGCCAGCAGCCCTCAAGGGCCCCCCTTCCCCACAGATACGCAGTATTTT.

J is TRBJ1-2 and V is TRBV7-2; D is unclear. Germline CDR1 reads SGHTA; CDR2 reads FQGNSA. This CDR3 contains 15 residues. Trimming removed 1 base from V and 7 bases from J, with 16 bases in between. The CDR3 loop reads CASSLVGLLGSGYTF. The CDR3 region has the DNA TGTGCCAGCAGCTTAGTGGGTCTCTTGGGAAGTGGCTACACCTTC.

J is TRBJ2-7 and V is TRBV6-1, with 7 bases lining up with TRBD2. Trimming took 3 bases from V and 2 from J; bases not matched to a gene: 10. The CDR3 runs 16 residues. The V gene's germline CDR1 is MNHNS and CDR2 SASEGT. The CDR3 protein is CASSESPSGIPYEQYF. CDR3 DNA: TGTGCCAGCAGTGAGTCCCCGAGCGGGATACCCTACGAGCAGTACTTC.

The chain combines TRBV6-5 with TRBJ2-7, with D uncertain. Germline assignment: CDR1 MNHEY and CDR2 SVGAGI. This CDR3 is 16 amino acids long. Trimming took off 0 bases at V and 0 bases at J, with 12 bases between the two ends. This CDR3 reads CASSYSSSSLSYEQYF. As DNA, the CDR3 is TGTGCCAGCAGTTACTCGAGTAGTAGCCTCTCCTACGAGCAGTACTTC.

The chain joins TRBV10-2 to TRBJ1-6; D is ambiguous. V lost 7 bases, J lost 6 bases, and 13 bases lay in between. Germline V lookup: CDR1 WSHSY, CDR2 SAAADI. There are 14 residues in the CDR3. CDR3 bases: TGCGCCAGCAAAGTAGGGCTGAGTAATTCACCCCTCCACTTT. Its protein product is CASKVGLSNSPLHF.

The chain couples TRBV7-9 to TRBJ2-7; 9 bases fit TRBD1. V trimming: 5 bases; J trimming: 5 bases; junction bases outside the gene matches: 10. CDR3 length equals 15 residues. The germline gives CDR1 SEHNR, CDR2 FQNEAQ (reference sequence). As DNA, the CDR3 is TGTGCCAGCAGCCGTGGGGACAGGGAAAGGGACGAGCAGTACTTC. Its translation: CASSRGDRERDEQYF.

The CDR3 DNA sequence: TGTGCCGCCGGGACTTCCTACAATGAGCAGTTCTTC. As protein: CAAGTSYNEQFF. This chain uses TRBV15 with TRBJ2-1; D may be TRBD2 (6 bases). Germline assignment: CDR1 LNHNV and CDR2 YYDKDF (reference sequence). The CDR3 covers 12 residues. V was pared by 11 bases and J by 1 base, with 9 bases between. Full variable domain (rest looked up from reference TRBV15 and TRBJ2-1): DAMVIQNPRYQVTQFGKPVTLSCSQTLNHNVMYWYQQKSSQAPKLLFHYYDKDFNNEADTPDNFQSRRPNTSFCFLDIRSPGLGDTAMYLCAAGTSYNEQFFGPGTRLTVL.

V usage is TRBV19 and J usage is TRBJ2-7; the D gene is possibly TRBD2 (6 bases). The CDR3 has 15 residues. Germline values: CDR1 LNHDA, CDR2 SQIVND (reference sequence). The V gene lost 4 bases and the J gene lost 2 bases, with 15 bases spanning the gap. The CDR3 sequence: CASSTPGLGTYEQYF. DNA of the CDR3: TGTGCCAGTAGTACGCCGGGACTGGGAACCTACGAGCAGTACTTC.

The V and J genes are TRBV18 and TRBJ1-5; D gene uncertain. This CDR3 region has 15 residues. From germline, CDR1 is KGHSH and CDR2 LQKENI. The V gene lost 1 base and the J gene lost 2 bases, with 9 bases spanning the gap. The CDR3 region has the DNA TGTGCCAGCTCACCACAGGGTGGGGGCAATCAGCCCCAGCATTTT. Its translation: CASSPQGGGNQPQHF.

The genes are TRBV11-3 and TRBJ1-1, with D perhaps matching TRBD1 (6 bases). This CDR3 contains 13 residues. Germline V lookup: CDR1 SGHNT, CDR2 YENEEA. Trimming took 2 bases from V and 6 from J, leaving 10 bases between them. CDR3 bases: TGTGCCAGCAGCTTAAAAGGGGGGTCTGAAGCTTTCTTT. Translation gives CASSLKGGSEAFF.

The rearrangement uses TRBV6-1 and TRBJ1-5; no definite D call. V was pared by 1 base and J by 10 bases, with 14 bases between. The CDR3 is 14 residues long. Germline-derived CDR1 and CDR2 are MNHNS and SASEGT. CDR3 residues: CASSEGAALGPQHF. CDR3 bases: TGTGCCAGCAGTGAAGGGGCAGCCCTCGGTCCCCAGCATTTT.

This clone has a single count. CDR3 DNA sequence: TGTGCCAGCAGTTTAGGAGGAATTTTCTATGGCTACACCTTC. Protein: CASSLGGIFYGYTF. The chain has TRBV28 and TRBJ1-2; D is ambiguous. This CDR3 has 14 residues. V shed 2 bases and J shed 4 bases, with 11 bases lying between them. The germline gives CDR1 MDHEN, CDR2 SYDVKM.

The chain has TRBV29-1 and TRBJ2-7; 9 nucleotides agree with TRBD1. The CDR3 is 14 residues long. Unmatched junction bases numbered 8, after V lost 7 bases and J lost 1 base. Germline V gene sequence: CDR1 SQVTM, CDR2 ANQGSEA. The CDR3 nucleotides are TGCAGCGCCACCCTTGGGACAGGGTCCTACGAGCAGTACTTC. Residues: CSATLGTGSYEQYF.

The gene calls are TRBV6-5 and TRBJ1-3, with D uncertain. Trimming shortened V by 5 bases and J by 0 bases, and 8 bases separated the two germline ends. Germline V lookup: CDR1 MNHEY, CDR2 SVGAGI. CDR3 length: 14 amino acids. CDR3 region: CASSLDNSGNTIYF. The CDR3 DNA follows: TGTGCCAGCAGTCTGGATAACTCTGGAAACACCATATATTTT.

This clone has a handful of counts. This sequence joins TRBV2 and TRBJ2-7; 8 nucleotides match TRBD2. The CDR3 has 15 residues. Losses at the gene ends were 6 bases for V and 0 bases for J; bases not matched to a gene: 7. CDR1 and CDR2 from the germline V gene are SNHLY and FYNNEI. CDR3 in amino acids: CASRELAEISYEQYF. The CDR3 coding sequence is TGTGCCAGCAGGGAACTAGCGGAAATCTCCTACGAGCAGTACTTC.

The chain recombines TRBV5-7 with TRBJ2-6; D perhaps matches TRBD2 (6 bases). TRBV5-7 has ORF status, its function being uncertain. There are 18 residues in the CDR3. Deletions cut 7 bases from V and 0 bases from J, with 20 bases between. CDR3 DNA sequence: TGTGCCAGCGGCGCGGAGGGAGCGGGTACCTCTGGGGCCAACGTCCTGACTTTC. Amino acid sequence: CASGAEGAGTSGANVLTF.

The V and J genes are TRBV15 and TRBJ2-1, with D tentatively TRBD2 (5 bases). CDR1 and CDR2 from the germline V gene are LNHNV and YYDKDF (reference sequence). V lost 1 base to trimming and J lost 1 base, with 8 bases between them. This CDR3 has 15 residues. The CDR3 loop is CATSRVARSYNEQFF. CDR3 sequence (DNA): TGTGCCACCAGCAGAGTAGCGAGATCCTACAATGAGCAGTTCTTC.

This clone has a single count. This sequence joins TRBV27 and TRBJ2-2; 7 positions agree with TRBD1. The CDR3 has 14 residues. J gave up 5 bases and V 10 bases, and 10 bases lay outside the gene matches. Germline V CDR1 and CDR2: MNHEY, SMNVEV (reference sequence). The DNA for the CDR3 is TGTGCCACAACGACAGGGTACGGGACCGGGGAGCTGTTTTTT. It codes for CATTTGYGTGELFF.

The chain links TRBV11-2 to TRBJ1-2, with TRBD1 as a possible D gene (6 bases). In germline, CDR1 is SGHAT, CDR2 FQNNGV. Trimming cost V 4 bases and J 8 bases, with 17 bases left between them. CDR3 length: 14 amino acids. The CDR3 here is CASSSTGQVAGYTF. In DNA form, the CDR3 reads TGTGCCAGCAGCTCAACGGGACAAGTGGCGGGCTACACCTTC.

J is TRBJ1-1 and V is TRBV5-8; D ambiguous. The CDR3 is 14 amino acids. V was clipped by 1 base and J by 1 base, with 8 bases between them. Per germline, CDR1 SGHTS and CDR2 YDEGEE. This chain's CDR3 is CASSLRETNTEAFF. The CDR3 nucleotides read TGTGCCAGCAGCTTGAGGGAGACGAACACTGAAGCTTTCTTT.

This clone was detected only once. The V call is TRBV5-1, the J call TRBJ1-4; a weak D match, TRBD1 (6 bases). The ends were cut back, 0 bases at V and 5 bases at J, with 14 bases in the middle. This CDR3 is 16 amino acids long. CDR1 SGHRS and CDR2 YFSETQ come from the germline V gene. The CDR3 DNA follows: TGCGCCAGCAGCTTGGAAGGGGGACCGCCCAATGAAAAACTGTTTTTT. It is translated as CASSLEGGPPNEKLFF.

This clone was picked up one time. This sequence joins TRBV11-3 and TRBJ1-5, with D unclear. The CDR3 has 16 residues. In germline, CDR1 is SGHNT, CDR2 YENEEA. Between the trimmed V and J ends, which lost 0 bases and 3 bases, there was a span of 12 bases. The CDR3 DNA reads TGTGCCAGCAGCTTAGATAGGCAAAAGATCAATCAGCCCCAGCATTTT. It specifies CASSLDRQKINQPQHF.

This chain joins TRBV7-3 and TRBJ2-5; 10 bases map to TRBD2. The CDR3 extends over 18 amino acids. Looked up from germline, CDR1 is SGHTA and CDR2 is FQGTGA. V lost 0 bases, J lost 5 bases, and 12 bases stayed unmatched. The CDR3 here is CASSLTGLSSGGVETQYF. CDR3 bases: TGTGCCAGCAGCTTAACGGGTTTGTCTAGCGGGGGTGTGGAGACCCAGTACTTC.

V usage is TRBV18 and J usage is TRBJ1-3, with D perhaps TRBD1 (6 bases). The CDR3 is made up of 15 amino acids. Trimming stripped 0 bases from V and 2 bases from J, with 8 bases between. The germline V gene encodes CDR1 KGHSH and CDR2 LQKENI. CDR3 protein: CASSPPPGAGNTIYF. CDR3 DNA sequence: TGTGCCAGCTCACCACCTCCAGGGGCTGGAAACACCATATATTTT.

The chain combines TRBV14 with TRBJ1-2; D may be TRBD1 (5 bases). Per germline, CDR1 SGHDN and CDR2 FVKESK. Trimming cost V 1 base and J 4 bases, with 7 bases left between them. The CDR3 runs 13 residues. CDR3 region: CASSQGGVYGYTF. CDR3 in DNA: TGTGCCAGCAGCCAAGGAGGGGTCTATGGCTACACCTTC.

The chain links TRBV3-1 (or the pseudogene TRBV3-2) to TRBJ2-7, with 9 positions matching TRBD1. In germline, CDR1 is LGHDT, CDR2 YNNKEL (reference sequence). The CDR3 extends over 14 amino acids. The V gene end was trimmed by 1 base and the J gene end by 10 bases; junction bases not matched to a gene: 8. The CDR3 region has the DNA TGTGCCAGCAGCCAAGTCGACAGGGGGAGTTACCAGTACTTC. This codes for CASSQVDRGSYQYF.

The rearrangement links TRBV28 to TRBJ2-1; the D is unclear. Germline V gene sequence: CDR1 MDHEN, CDR2 SYDVKM. V lost 6 bases and J lost 5, with 11 bases in between. The CDR3 consists of 13 residues. CDR3 DNA sequence: TGTGCCAGCAGCAATACAGAAGACAATGAGCAGTTCTTC. Protein sequence: CASSNTEDNEQFF.

This rearrangement joins TRBV5-1 to TRBJ1-1; D unclear. The length of the CDR3 is 16 residues. Germline assignment: CDR1 SGHRS and CDR2 YFSETQ. Deletions cut 0 bases from V and 0 bases from J, with 12 bases between. The CDR3: CASSLAPTAMNTEAFF. The CDR3 nucleotides read TGCGCCAGCAGCTTGGCCCCAACAGCTATGAACACTGAAGCTTTCTTT.